The 12 T cell receptor beta chains listed next were all sequenced from one sample in a study of T cell repertoires in cytomegalovirus infection. In TCRdb, the reads were re-called with MiXCR into one record per CDR3 protein. The sample records roughly 300,000 distinct CDR3 sequences, around 9.5% being singletons. Sequenced sample: PBMCs. The receptor set was obtained from a human donor in good health (CMV status not recorded). Some clones in this sample may be carry-over from other donors' samples.

V and J are TRBV6-1 and TRBJ1-2, with TRBD1 as a possible D gene (5 bases). Germline CDR1 and CDR2: MNHNS and SASEGT. This CDR3 comprises 14 residues. Trimming shortened V by 0 bases and J by 3 bases, and 8 bases separated the two germline ends. For the CDR3, the DNA is TGTGCCAGCAGTGAAGCTGGGGGTGACTATGGCTACACCTTC. Translating it yields CASSEAGGDYGYTF.

This clonotype has a handful of counts. One base away lies a much larger clone, so this may be a sequencing read error. The rearrangement uses TRBV4-1 and TRBJ2-1; possibly TRBD2 for D (6 bases). The CDR3 length is 13 residues. Trimming stripped 6 bases from V and 8 bases from J, with 14 bases between. CDR1 MGHRA and CDR2 YSYEKL come from the germline V gene. DNA for the CDR3: TGCGCCAGCAGTCGCGCGGGGAACTATGAGCAGTTCTTC. Translated, it gives CASSRAGNYEQFF.

The sample holds a few counts of this clonotype. The chain joins TRBV9 to TRBJ2-1; the D gene is possibly TRBD2 (5 bases). V lost 7 bases, J lost 4 bases, and 12 bases lay in between. Germline V gene data show CDR1 as SGDLS and CDR2 as YYNGEE. The CDR3 is 13 residues long. The CDR3 loop is CASAIGGYNEQFF. In DNA, the CDR3 is TGTGCCAGCGCTATAGGAGGTTACAATGAGCAGTTCTTC.

Comments on this clonotype: A much larger clone lies one base from this, so it may be a read error. As DNA, the CDR3 is TGTGCCAGCCCCACGCTCCGGCCGAACTCTGGGGCCAACGTCCTGACTTTC. It yields the protein CASPTLRPNSGANVLTF. The chain carries TRBV7-2 and TRBJ2-6, with D uncertain. Per the germline V gene, CDR1 is SGHTA and CDR2 is FQGNSA. Trimming stripped 8 bases from V and 0 bases from J, with 17 bases between. The CDR3 is 17 amino acids.

This clonotype appeared many times. The chain uses TRBV7-6 and TRBJ2-7, with 9 positions matching TRBD2. The CDR3 has 15 amino acids. Germline CDR1 reads SGHVS; CDR2 reads FNYEAQ. Trimming cost V 5 bases and J 1 base; bases outside gene matches: 6. The CDR3 loop reads CASSPGTSLSYEQYF. The CDR3 DNA sequence: TGTGCCAGCAGCCCCGGGACTAGCCTGTCCTACGAGCAGTACTTC.

This clonotype was recorded many times. The J gene is TRBJ1-2, the V gene TRBV12-3 or TRBV12-4; D call uncertain. The CDR3 extends over 13 amino acids. Deletions cut 7 bases from V and 0 bases from J, with 9 bases between. The CDR3 coding sequence is TGTGCCAGCACCCCAGGCCCTAACTATGGCTACACCTTC. It codes for CASTPGPNYGYTF.

This clonotype was observed a few times. The chain couples TRBV7-2 to TRBJ2-5, with 7 bases matching TRBD1. V gave up 5 bases and J gave up 1 base; unmatched junction bases: 7. The germline CDR1 and CDR2 sequences are SGHTA and FQGNSA. The CDR3 has 15 residues. CDR3 protein: CASSEQGQIQETQYF. The DNA of the CDR3 is TGTGCCAGCAGCGAACAGGGACAGATCCAAGAGACCCAGTACTTC.

A few counts support this clonotype. This chain connects TRBV28 to TRBJ2-3, with 7 bases identical to TRBD2. Germline V gene data show CDR1 as MDHEN and CDR2 as SYDVKM. With 1 base clipped from V and 5 bases from J, the junction kept 9 bases outside the gene matches. This CDR3 is built from 16 residues. In nucleotides, the CDR3 is TGTGCCAGCAGTTTATTAGGTGCGGGAGTTGGAGATACGCAGTATTTT. Its protein is CASSLLGAGVGDTQYF.

There are many counts of this clonotype. The gene calls are TRBV2 and TRBJ1-2; no clear D gene. Looked up from germline, CDR1 is SNHLY and CDR2 is FYNNEI. Trimming cost V 0 bases and J 7 bases, with 12 bases left between them. The CDR3 is 14 residues long. The CDR3 sequence is CASSEAGSLGGYTF. The CDR3 nucleotides read TGTGCCAGCAGTGAAGCGGGCTCCCTCGGTGGCTACACCTTC.

Concerning this clonotype itself: Just one base apart from a much larger clone, this may be a read error. V gene TRBV7-2 combines with J gene TRBJ2-7; 10 nucleotides line up with TRBD1. This CDR3 region has 15 residues. CDR1 is SGHTA and CDR2 is FQGNSA in the germline V gene. The CDR3 reads CVSSPTRDRGYEQYF. CDR3 nucleotides: TGTGTCAGCAGCCCAACACGGGACAGGGGCTACGAGCAGTACTTC.

This clonotype was seen ten or more times. The V gene is TRBV7-2, the J gene TRBJ1-6; D is undetermined. The CDR3 loop spans 14 amino acids. The germline V and J ends were trimmed by 2 bases and 8 bases, with 10 bases remaining between them. Germline assignment: CDR1 SGHTA and CDR2 FQGNSA. The CDR3 here is CASSLSSKDSPLHF. CDR3 DNA sequence: TGTGCCAGCAGCTTATCTAGTAAAGATTCACCCCTCCACTTT.

Only a few counts were recorded for this clonotype. V gene TRBV7-9 combines with J gene TRBJ1-2; weak D call: TRBD1 (5 bases). Germline V lookup: CDR1 SEHNR, CDR2 FQNEAQ (reference sequence). V was clipped by 2 bases and J by 5 bases, with 9 bases between them. The CDR3 is 13 amino acids. CDR3 bases: TGTGCCAGCAGCTTACAAGGGGAATATGGCTACACCTTC. Protein product: CASSLQGEYGYTF.